This paragraph reports one T cell receptor (beta chain). Its antigen is not identified. The sample comes from a study of post-analysis software for immune sequencing data. In the study overall: Relapsing-remitting, secondary progressive and progressive-relapsing courses of multiple sclerosis were included.

Unique molecular identifiers were built into the TCR beta cDNA libraries. T cells numbering roughly 1 to 10 million yielded cDNA molecules that totaled some 500,000. A single record per CDR3 protein comes from TCRdb applying MiXCR to the PCR reads. The data hold about 430,000 distinct CDR3 sequences, with less than 40% observed a single time. V was pared by 2 bases and J by 4 bases, with 7 bases of the junction left unmatched. CDR1 SGHVS and CDR2 FQNEAQ come from the germline V gene. The CDR3 contains 15 residues. Study-wide points: Controls' normalized Chao1 diversity significantly exceeded that of multiple sclerosis patients. TRBV5-6, TRBV5-1 and TRBV20-1 belonged to a set of roughly five TRBV segments that were more frequent in patients than controls.

The source is a girl aged 2 to 9 with multiple sclerosis. Sequenced sample: blood. The chain has TRBV7-8 and TRBJ2-7; 8 bases map to TRBD2. CDR3 region: CASSLFSGSGYEQYF. The DNA for the CDR3 is TGTGCCAGCAGCTTATTCAGCGGGAGTGGGTACGAGCAGTACTTC.